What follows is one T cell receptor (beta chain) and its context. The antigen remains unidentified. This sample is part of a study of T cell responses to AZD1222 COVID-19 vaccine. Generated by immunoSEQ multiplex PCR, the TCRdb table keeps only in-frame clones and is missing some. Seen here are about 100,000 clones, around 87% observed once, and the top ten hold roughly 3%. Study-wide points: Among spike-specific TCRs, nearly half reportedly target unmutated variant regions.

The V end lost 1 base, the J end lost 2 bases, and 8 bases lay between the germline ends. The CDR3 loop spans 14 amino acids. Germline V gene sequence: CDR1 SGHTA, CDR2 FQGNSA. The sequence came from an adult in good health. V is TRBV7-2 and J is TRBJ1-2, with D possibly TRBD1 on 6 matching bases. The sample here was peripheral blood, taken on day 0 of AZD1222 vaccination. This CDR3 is CASSLGGRNYGYTF. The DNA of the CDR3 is TGTGCCAGCAGCTTAGGGGGGCGGAACTATGGCTACACCTTC.